The TCR beta chain under discussion was sequenced for a study of cytomegalovirus exposure and HLA in healthy donors. Whole-study findings and limits: Evidence from a later analysis indicated that most CMV-associated TCR beta chains looked HLA-restricted. CMV serostatus stood as the only immune exposure information on hand. Productive status was seen about 87% or about 30% of the time for most TCR beta V segments in an earlier analysis. The study designated over 150 TCR beta chains cytomegalovirus-associated.

In the case of this clone: As yet, its antigen is unknown.

The CDR3 covers 18 residues. Germline V gene sequence: CDR1 SQVTM, CDR2 ANQGSEA. The PCR used 60 Vbeta and 13 Jbeta primers. Only in-frame clones appear in the TCRdb table, and some are missing; sequencing was by immunoSEQ multiplex PCR. Here the sample spans 110,000 to 150,000 clones, around 86% being singletons. Sequencing was done on a sample of PBMCs. This clonotype was obtained from a female donor in good health and CMV-seronegative. The V call is TRBV29-1, the J call TRBJ2-5, with 10 bases lining up with TRBD2. The J call may be wrong; the DNA end is better matched by TRBJ2-7. CDR3 amino acids: CSVEAPSGRGGGSYEQYF. CDR3 DNA: TGCAGCGTTGAGGCGCCTAGCGGGAGAGGGGGTGGGTCCTACGAGCAGTACTTC.